The rows below give T cell receptor beta chains drawn from one sample of a study of PD-1 blockade in classical Hodgkin lymphoma. Assay used: immunoSEQ multiplex PCR; TCRdb lists only in-frame clones, some missing. The sample lists some 19,000 clones, around 80% occurring once. The starting material was peripheral blood mononuclear cells (PBMCs), obtained before the second cycle of nivolumab. The receptor set was obtained from a human donor with classical Hodgkin lymphoma. Both conserved end residues are part of each CDR3. Each record gives: J gene, V gene, CDR3 protein.

j_gene: TRBJ1-2; v_gene: TRBV6-6; CDR3aa: CASSRLGDYGYTF
j_gene: TRBJ2-5; v_gene: TRBV7-7; CDR3aa: CASSSTGAGGTQYF
j_gene: TRBJ1-1; v_gene: TRBV7-9; CDR3aa: CASSRPGQMNTEAFF
j_gene: TRBJ1-1; v_gene: TRBV7-9; CDR3aa: CASSSVSTEAFF
j_gene: TRBJ1-1; v_gene: TRBV5-1; CDR3aa: CASSLAGVPEAFF
j_gene: TRBJ1-2; v_gene: TRBV6-5; CDR3aa: CASSYSANSHGYTF
j_gene: TRBJ1-6; v_gene: TRBV6-5; CDR3aa: CASSSTGESPLHF
j_gene: TRBJ1-1; v_gene: TRBV30; CDR3aa: CAWSVLGQISTEAFF
j_gene: TRBJ2-7; v_gene: TRBV11-2; CDR3aa: CASSLVLGGEQYF
j_gene: TRBJ1-1; v_gene: TRBV29-1; CDR3aa: CSVGLVGNTEAFF
j_gene: TRBJ1-1; v_gene: TRBV11-2; CDR3aa: CASSSPDRYTEAFF
j_gene: TRBJ2-7; v_gene: TRBV19; CDR3aa: CASSIMDTYEQYF
j_gene: TRBJ1-5; v_gene: TRBV30; CDR3aa: CACGSGHQPQHF
j_gene: TRBJ1-5; v_gene: TRBV5-1; CDR3aa: CASSLVGGSNQPQHF
j_gene: TRBJ2-1; v_gene: TRBV7-6; CDR3aa: CASSTGNYEQFF
j_gene: TRBJ1-2; v_gene: TRBV19; CDR3aa: CASTNGQGHGYTF
j_gene: TRBJ1-4; v_gene: TRBV23-1; CDR3aa: CASSLSPTQDCGEKLFF
j_gene: TRBJ2-1; v_gene: TRBV19; CDR3aa: CASSIDMDNEQFF
j_gene: TRBJ2-7; v_gene: TRBV19; CDR3aa: CASSHDSYEQYF
j_gene: TRBJ1-4; v_gene: TRBV7-9; CDR3aa: CASSRPSPGTKWSEKLFF
j_gene: TRBJ2-1; v_gene: TRBV9; CDR3aa: CASSVTGNSYNEQFF
j_gene: TRBJ2-5; v_gene: TRBV7-3; CDR3aa: CASSWLTGETQYF
j_gene: TRBJ1-5; v_gene: TRBV19; CDR3aa: CASSPNPTGSYSNQPQHF
j_gene: TRBJ2-7; v_gene: TRBV27; CDR3aa: CASSFSAGVHPYEQYF
j_gene: TRBJ2-1; v_gene: TRBV5-8; CDR3aa: CATNTAGLPYNEQFF
j_gene: TRBJ2-3; v_gene: TRBV18; CDR3aa: CASSPLSDKDTQYF
j_gene: TRBJ1-3; v_gene: TRBV2; CDR3aa: CAHKEDRLSGNTIYF
j_gene: TRBJ2-7; v_gene: TRBV10-1; CDR3aa: CASSVGRGSEQYF